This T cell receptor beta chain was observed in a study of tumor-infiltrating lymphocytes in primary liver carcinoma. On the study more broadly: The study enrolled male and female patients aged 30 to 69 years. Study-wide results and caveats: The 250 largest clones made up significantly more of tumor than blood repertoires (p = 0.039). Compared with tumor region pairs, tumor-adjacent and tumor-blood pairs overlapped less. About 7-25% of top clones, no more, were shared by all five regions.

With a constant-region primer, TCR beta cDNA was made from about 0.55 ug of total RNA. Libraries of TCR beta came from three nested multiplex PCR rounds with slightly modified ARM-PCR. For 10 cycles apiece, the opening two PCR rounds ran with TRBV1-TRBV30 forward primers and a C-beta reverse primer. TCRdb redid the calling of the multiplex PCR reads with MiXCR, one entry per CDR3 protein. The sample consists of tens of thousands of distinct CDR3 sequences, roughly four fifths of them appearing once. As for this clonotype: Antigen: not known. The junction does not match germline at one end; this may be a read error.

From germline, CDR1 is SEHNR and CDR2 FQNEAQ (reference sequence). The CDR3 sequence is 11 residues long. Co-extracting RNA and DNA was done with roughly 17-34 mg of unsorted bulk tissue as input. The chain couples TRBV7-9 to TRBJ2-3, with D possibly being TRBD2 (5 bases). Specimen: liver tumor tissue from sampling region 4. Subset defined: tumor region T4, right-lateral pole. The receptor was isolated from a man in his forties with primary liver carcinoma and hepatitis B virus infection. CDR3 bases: TGTGCCGGCAGCATAGGAGGTACGCAGTATTTT. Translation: CAGSIGGTQYF.